This T cell receptor beta chain was sequenced for a study of shared clonotypes between healthy human individuals. After removal of 4 bases from V and 2 bases from J, the junction contained 10 bases not matched to a gene. Per germline, CDR1 LNHDA and CDR2 SQIVND (reference sequence). The length of the CDR3 is 16 residues. Around 30,000 T cell genomes (around 200 ng DNA) went into each sorted-subset replicate. Generated by immunoSEQ multiplex PCR, the TCRdb table keeps only in-frame clones and is missing some. Here the sample spans some 2,000,000 clones, approximately 94% being singletons. In the case of this clone: The antigen remains undetermined.

Broader study findings: Across several donors, naive CD4 shared around 5.4%, naive CD8 more than 3%, memory CD4 approximately 2.5%, memory CD8 around 0.36%.

The naive CD8 fraction comprised CD45RO-negative cells positively selected for CCR7 and excluded terminally differentiated effector memory CD45RA+ cells. Material: naive CD8+ T cells sorted from blood. The receptor comes from a man aged 18 to 29 in good health. This sequence joins TRBV19 and TRBJ2-7; 8 positions agree with TRBD1. For the CDR3, the DNA is TGTGCCAGTAGTACCCCCAGGACAGGGACGACCTACGAGCAGTACTTC. Amino acids: CASSTPRTGTTYEQYF.